This TCR beta chain emerged from a study of T cell responses to AZD1222 COVID-19 vaccine. Clones were sequenced by immunoSEQ multiplex PCR, and TCRdb holds only the in-frame ones, with some missing. The sample carries about 39,000 clones, roughly 85% recorded once. A remark on this clone: Its antigen is currently unknown.

Trimming cost V 4 bases and J 8 bases; bases outside gene matches: 10. This CDR3 region has 15 residues. Germline CDR1 and CDR2: SGHRS and YFSETQ. Study conclusions and caveats: The sample set comprised mostly white British donors with more females, and clonal diversity was possibly underestimated.

The TCR was taken from an adult who received the MenACWY meningococcal vaccine as a control. This sample comprised peripheral blood, obtained 28 days after the second dose of the MenACWY control vaccine. The gene calls are TRBV5-1 and TRBJ1-5, with TRBD1 matching over 9 bases. The DNA for the CDR3 is TGCGCCAGCAGCCCTGGACAGGGGAGGACGGAGCCCCAGCATTTT. Amino acid sequence: CASSPGQGRTEPQHF.